The 30 T cell receptor beta chains in this list originate from one sample, sequenced in a study of Ad26.COV2.S vaccination and SARS-CoV-2 variants (dated by TCRdb to the early 2020s). The library came from the immunoSEQ multiplex PCR assay. Held by TCRdb, this immuneACCESS table contains in-frame sequences only and omits some clones. Under half of the omission traces to an unresolved V gene where checked; the cause of the rest is unknown. A total of some 240,000 clones appear in this sample, around 88% of them only once. The ten largest clones add up to less than 3.5% of the sample. The treatment or condition label for this specimen denotes: some 19 received Ad26.COV2.S at low or high dose, single or two shots; 5 received placebo; per-sample allocation not given. For vaccine and placebo recipients, the sequenced repertoires came from samples collected on day 63 after the first injection. The specimen comprised peripheral blood, sampled in a trial of Ad26.COV2.S vaccine versus placebo. All receptors come from a person between 18 and 65 years old who received the Ad26.COV2.S COVID-19 vaccine or a placebo.

This clone appeared a few times. The V and J genes are TRBV7-9 and TRBJ1-1; D may be TRBD1 (5 bases). The length of the CDR3 is 13 residues. Germline CDR1 is SEHNR and CDR2 is FQNEAQ (reference sequence). The V and J ends lost 6 bases and 2 bases respectively, with 10 bases between them. This CDR3 reads CASSSRVNTEAFF. As DNA, the CDR3 is TGTGCCAGCAGTTCCAGGGTTAACACTGAAGCTTTCTTT.

The chain carries TRBV2 and TRBJ2-6; unclear D gene. V was clipped by 11 bases and J by 4 bases, with 6 bases between them. Looked up from germline, CDR1 is SNHLY and CDR2 is FYNNEI. This CDR3 spans 11 amino acids. CDR3 region: CAGAGANVLTF. For the CDR3, the DNA is TGTGCCGGTGCCGGGGCCAACGTCCTGACTTTC. The variable domain in full, with the rest retrieved from reference TRBV2 and TRBJ2-6, is EPEVTQTPSHQVTQMGQEVILRCVPISNHLYFYWYRQILGQKVEFLVSFYNNEISEKSEIFDDQFSVERPDGSNFTLKIRSTKLEDSAMYFCAGAGANVLTFGAGSRLTVL.

The chain carries TRBV19 and TRBJ2-7, with 8 bases identical to TRBD1. V trimming: 4 bases; J trimming: 5 bases; junction bases outside the gene matches: 4. The CDR3 consists of 13 residues. Germline V gene lookup returns CDR1 LNHDA and CDR2 SQIVND (reference sequence). CDR3: CASSRTGSHEQYV. Here the CDR3 DNA reads TGTGCCAGTAGTAGGACAGGGTCCCACGAGCAGTACGTC.

The chain links TRBV4-3 to TRBJ2-5; 10 nucleotides align to TRBD2. Trimming removed 0 bases from V and 5 bases from J; junction bases left unmatched: 3. The CDR3 is 15 residues long. Germline V CDR1 and CDR2: LGHNA, YSLEER. In nucleotides, the CDR3 is TGCGCCAGCAGCCAAGAGAGCGGGGGGGAGGAGACCCAGTACTTC. Encoded protein: CASSQESGGEETQYF.

A word on this clone: Additional DNA sequences in this sample encode the identical CDR3. V usage is TRBV9 and J usage is TRBJ2-1; 11 bases match TRBD1. This CDR3 region has 15 residues. V lost 4 bases, J lost 4 bases, and 4 bases stayed unmatched. Germline assignment: CDR1 SGDLS and CDR2 YYNGEE. CDR3 protein: CASSPGQGAYNEQFF. CDR3 DNA: TGTGCCAGCAGCCCCGGACAGGGGGCTTACAATGAGCAGTTCTTC.

V usage is TRBV11-2 and J usage is TRBJ2-2; the D gene is possibly TRBD2 (5 bases). Trimming removed 0 bases at V and 1 base at J, with 6 bases between. Germline V gives CDR1 SGHAT, CDR2 FQNNGV. This CDR3 contains 15 residues. CDR3 sequence reads: CASSLEAGNTGELFF. The CDR3 region has the DNA TGTGCCAGCAGCTTAGAGGCGGGGAACACCGGGGAGCTGTTTTTT.

CDR3 region: CASRTSGETNTGELFF. In nucleotides, the CDR3 is TGCGCCAGCAGGACTAGCGGGGAAACGAACACCGGGGAGCTGTTTTTT. The rearrangement links TRBV4-3 to TRBJ2-2, with 11 bases that match TRBD2. The trim removed 6 bases at V and 0 bases at J, leaving 3 bases unmatched. The CDR3 has 16 residues. Germline loops: CDR1 LGHNA, CDR2 YSLEER.

The chain joins TRBV3-1 (or the pseudogene TRBV3-2) to TRBJ1-2; a possible D gene is TRBD1 (5 bases). The CDR3 sequence is 16 residues long. The germline V and J ends were trimmed by 1 base and 2 bases, with 14 bases remaining between them. The germline CDR1 and CDR2 sequences are LGHDT and YNNKEL (reference sequence). Here the CDR3 DNA reads TGTGCCAGCAGCCAAGGAACAGGCAACGTCAACTATGGCTACACCTTC. It codes for CASSQGTGNVNYGYTF.

The chain combines TRBV7-2 with TRBJ2-3; D gene unclear. The V and J ends lost 1 base and 5 bases respectively, with 13 bases between them. This CDR3 comprises 15 residues. Germline CDR1 SGHTA, CDR2 FQGNSA. The chain's CDR3 is CASSLGPDSRDTQYF. The CDR3 nucleotides are TGTGCCAGCAGCTTAGGACCCGATTCGAGAGATACGCAGTATTTT.

This clone occurred once. This sequence joins TRBV5-6 and TRBJ2-3; D is unresolved. CDR1 is SGHDT, CDR2 YYEEEE, per germline. The CDR3 length is 15 residues. Trimming removed 1 base at V and 5 bases at J, with 14 bases between. The CDR3 reads CASSLSLTSGDTQYF. CDR3 sequence (DNA): TGTGCCAGCAGCTTGAGTTTGACCTCGGGAGATACGCAGTATTTT.

This chain connects TRBV11-2 to TRBJ2-7; the match to TRBD2 covers 7 bases. CDR3 size: 15 residues. V lost 5 bases, J lost 4 bases, and 11 bases stayed unmatched. CDR1 is SGHAT and CDR2 is FQNNGV in the germline V gene. Here the CDR3 DNA reads TGTGCCAGCAGCACCGGGTTAGCGGGTATTTACGAGCAGTACTTC. It is translated as CASSTGLAGIYEQYF.

The chain carries TRBV11-2 and TRBJ2-1, with D possibly called TRBD1 or TRBD2 (5 bases each). Germline assignment: CDR1 SGHAT and CDR2 FQNNGV. The ends were cut back, 6 bases at V and 2 bases at J, with 8 bases in the middle. The length of the CDR3 is 13 residues. The CDR3 is CASRRGAYNEQFF. DNA of the CDR3: TGTGCCAGCAGGAGAGGGGCCTACAATGAGCAGTTCTTC.

The chain couples TRBV10-1 to TRBJ1-5; TRBD1 agrees at 9 bases. Unmatched junction bases numbered 7, after V lost 5 bases and J lost 5 bases. CDR1 is WNHNN, CDR2 SYGVQD, per germline (reference sequence). The CDR3 covers 15 residues. The CDR3 region is CASSNRDREYQPQHF. In DNA, the CDR3 is TGCGCCAGCAGTAACCGGGACAGGGAATATCAGCCCCAGCATTTT.

The V call is TRBV30, the J call TRBJ2-6, with D possibly being TRBD2 (6 bases). The germline V gene encodes CDR1 GTSNPN and CDR2 SVGIG (reference sequence). The CDR3 length is 16 residues. Trimming took off 3 bases at V and 0 bases at J, with 12 bases between the two ends. The CDR3 here is CAWRNLGGSGANVLTF. CDR3 nucleotide sequence: TGTGCCTGGAGGAACCTGGGAGGCTCTGGGGCCAACGTCCTGACTTTC.

This chain joins TRBV2 and TRBJ2-7, with D tentatively TRBD2 (6 bases). V was pared by 4 bases and J by 7 bases, with 11 bases between. The germline V gene has CDR1 SNHLY and CDR2 FYNNEI. The CDR3 contains 12 residues. The CDR3 is CASSVLSGEQYF. The CDR3, as DNA: TGTGCCAGCAGTGTCCTCAGCGGGGAGCAGTACTTC.

V usage is TRBV19 and J usage is TRBJ1-3; D is undetermined. Germline CDR1 reads LNHDA; CDR2 reads SQIVND (reference sequence). This CDR3 comprises 14 residues. V was clipped by 10 bases and J by 3 bases, with 16 bases between them. CDR3 nucleotide sequence: TGTGCCACAACCCCGGGAAAAATTGGAAACACCATATATTTT. As protein: CATTPGKIGNTIYF.

The chain carries TRBV3-1 (or the pseudogene TRBV3-2) and TRBJ2-3; 14 bases line up with TRBD2. The CDR3 extends over 18 amino acids. J gave up 2 bases and V 4 bases, and 8 bases lay outside the gene matches. Germline V gene sequence: CDR1 LGHDT, CDR2 YNNKEL (reference sequence). This chain's CDR3 is CASSPQGTSGGLTDTQYF. DNA for the CDR3: TGTGCCAGCAGCCCTCAGGGGACTAGCGGGGGACTCACAGATACGCAGTATTTT.

CDR3 bases: TGTGCCAGCAGCTTGGAACTAACGGGCGCAGATACGCAGTATTTT. Translating it yields CASSLELTGADTQYF. The genes are TRBV7-3 and TRBJ2-3; D gene unclear. CDR1 is SGHTA, CDR2 FQGTGA, per germline. CDR3 length equals 15 residues. V lost 3 bases, J lost 4 bases, and 14 bases lay in between.

The rearrangement links TRBV3-1 (or the pseudogene TRBV3-2) to TRBJ2-7; tentative D call: TRBD1 (5 bases). V dropped 7 bases and J dropped 6 bases, with 19 bases sitting between them. The CDR3 is 14 residues long. Germline V gives CDR1 LGHDT, CDR2 YNNKEL (reference sequence). The CDR3 here is CASTRSREAREQYF. The CDR3 DNA reads as TGTGCCAGCACCCGTTCCAGGGAAGCCCGCGAGCAGTACTTC.

The CDR3 coding sequence is TGTGCCAGTAGTTCGACTAGCGGGAGTTTGTTTTTCCGGGAGACCCAGTACTTC. Its protein is CASSSTSGSLFFRETQYF. The chain employs TRBV19 and TRBJ2-5, with 12 bases fitting TRBD2. The V gene's germline CDR1 is LNHDA and CDR2 SQIVND (reference sequence). After removal of 5 bases from V and 5 bases from J, the junction contained 15 bases not matched to a gene. This CDR3 has 18 amino acids.

The chain recombines TRBV30 with TRBJ2-2; D is possibly TRBD1 (6 bases). The CDR3 has 14 residues. V was trimmed by 1 base and J by 3 bases, leaving 9 bases between them. Germline values: CDR1 GTSNPN, CDR2 SVGIG (reference sequence). CDR3 in DNA: TGTGCCTGGAGTGGTGGACAGCACACCGGGGAGCTGTTTTTT. It codes for CAWSGGQHTGELFF.

This clone was seen a few times. CDR3 sequence: CASRRQGWNTGELFF. The CDR3 region has the DNA TGTGCCAGTAGGAGACAGGGTTGGAACACCGGGGAGCTGTTTTTT. This chain uses TRBV19 with TRBJ2-2; 7 bases fit TRBD1. The CDR3 spans 15 residues. Germline V gene data show CDR1 as LNHDA and CDR2 as SQIVND (reference sequence). The V and J ends lost 6 bases and 1 base, in that order; junction bases with no gene match: 5.

The rearrangement uses TRBV6-5 and TRBJ2-3, with D tentatively TRBD1 or TRBD2 (5 bases each). In germline, CDR1 is MNHEY, CDR2 SVGAGI. Trimming took off 6 bases at V and 2 bases at J, with 12 bases between the two ends. This CDR3 comprises 14 residues. CDR3 loop: CASRRGRVTDTQYF. CDR3 coding DNA: TGTGCCAGCAGGAGGGGTCGGGTCACAGATACGCAGTATTTT.

V gene TRBV19 combines with J gene TRBJ2-3; TRBD1 aligns across 8 bases. Germline lookup yields CDR1 LNHDA and CDR2 SQIVND (reference sequence). V gave up 4 bases and J gave up 6 bases; unmatched junction bases: 3. This CDR3 has 13 residues. CDR3 in DNA: TGTGCCAGTAGTAACGGACAGGGTGATACGCAGTATTTT. As protein: CASSNGQGDTQYF.

The V call is TRBV6-1, the J call TRBJ2-5; 9 bases fit TRBD2. The CDR3 extends over 16 amino acids. Per the germline V gene, CDR1 is MNHNS and CDR2 is SASEGT. The ends lost 4 bases at V and 2 bases at J; junction bases unmatched: 8. DNA for the CDR3: TGTGCCAGCAGTGGGGGACTAGCCTATCTTCAAGAGACCCAGTACTTC. This gives the protein CASSGGLAYLQETQYF.

The chain joins TRBV27 to TRBJ2-1, with D unresolved. CDR3 length equals 15 residues. Trimming pared 6 bases from V and 3 bases from J, leaving 15 bases between. CDR1 and CDR2 from the germline V gene are MNHEY and SMNVEV (reference sequence). CDR3 sequence (DNA): TGTGCCAGCAGCACTGGGCTACTCCTCTACAATGAGCAGTTCTTC. Translation gives CASSTGLLLYNEQFF.

The rearrangement uses TRBV5-1 and TRBJ2-3, with TRBD2 matching over 8 bases. V shed 6 bases, J shed 3 bases, and the junction held 9 bases outside the gene matches. The CDR3 is made up of 15 amino acids. In germline, CDR1 is SGHRS, CDR2 YFSETQ. CDR3 in amino acids: CASKVGGGMTDTQYF. The CDR3 region has the DNA TGCGCCAGCAAGGTCGGCGGGGGGATGACAGATACGCAGTATTTT.

The rearrangement uses TRBV30 and TRBJ1-3, with D possibly being TRBD1 (5 bases). Trimming left V 0 bases short and J 0 bases short, with 15 bases between. Germline V gene sequence: CDR1 GTSNPN, CDR2 SVGIG (reference sequence). CDR3 length: 17 residues. The CDR3 sequence: CAWSVQIGGYSGNTIYF. CDR3 in DNA: TGTGCCTGGAGTGTACAAATTGGGGGTTACTCTGGAAACACCATATATTTT.

The chain is built from TRBV24-1 and TRBJ2-5; TRBD2 might be the D (5 bases). Trimming removed 5 bases from V and 5 bases from J, with 11 bases in between. CDR3 size: 13 residues. The germline CDR1 and CDR2 sequences are KGHDR and SFDVKD. CDR3 in DNA: TGTGCCACCAGTGGAGGAGGTGTGGAGACCCAGTACTTC. Translating gives CATSGGGVETQYF.

The CDR3 is CAWSVRKVMGNSPLHF. The CDR3, as DNA: TGTGCCTGGAGTGTACGAAAGGTTATGGGTAATTCACCCCTCCACTTT. V is TRBV30 and J is TRBJ1-6; no definite D call. Trimming removed 0 bases at V and 6 bases at J, with 15 bases between. The CDR3 runs to 16 residues. The germline V gene encodes CDR1 GTSNPN and CDR2 SVGIG (reference sequence).